The 10 T cell receptor beta chains below all came from one sample that was sequenced in a study of cytomegalovirus exposure and HLA in healthy donors. 60 Vbeta and 13 Jbeta primers were used in PCR. Data came from immunoSEQ multiplex PCR; TCRdb stores just in-frame clones and leaves some out. The table includes some 150,000 clones, 60% to 80% detected once. The sequencing input was PBMCs. All receptors derive from a male donor in good health and CMV-seronegative.

V usage is TRBV18 and J usage is TRBJ2-1; D is ambiguous. Germline V gene lookup returns CDR1 KGHSH and CDR2 LQKENI. Trimming took 5 bases from V and 5 from J, leaving 10 bases between them. This CDR3 spans 13 amino acids. The CDR3, as DNA: TGTGCCAGCTCAACGCCGAACAACAATGAGCAGTTCTTC. This codes for CASSTPNNNEQFF.

This clone was counted a few times. The chain combines TRBV27 with TRBJ1-1; tentative D call: TRBD1 (6 bases). The germline CDR1 and CDR2 sequences are MNHEY and SMNVEV (reference sequence). The CDR3 loop spans 13 amino acids. With 5 bases removed from V and 10 bases from J, the gap between germline ends came to 17 bases. The CDR3 is CASSPRQVETAFF. The CDR3 DNA reads as TGTGCCAGCAGTCCCCGACAGGTTGAGACAGCTTTCTTT.

The table lists this clone with a few counts. This chain joins TRBV14 and TRBJ1-1; no clear D. The V end was cut by 0 bases, the J end by 5 bases, with 13 bases between. The CDR3 consists of 15 residues. Germline loops: CDR1 SGHDN, CDR2 FVKESK. The CDR3 bases are TGTGCCAGCAGCCAAGATCCGGCAGGCAAGACTGAAGCTTTCTTT. Amino acids: CASSQDPAGKTEAFF.

On this clone: At one boundary the junction diverges from the germline segment, which might be a read error. The chain employs TRBV11-2 and TRBJ2-7; D is perhaps TRBD1 (6 bases). Germline V lookup: CDR1 SGHAT, CDR2 FQNNGV. The CDR3 contains 15 residues. CDR3 in DNA: TGTGCCAACAGCTTAGTTGCCCAGGGGATGGGCGAGCAGTACTTC. Residues: CANSLVAQGMGEQYF.

This clone was observed a single time. The chain uses TRBV29-1 and TRBJ1-1, with D unresolved. V lost 3 bases, J lost 9 bases, and 11 bases lay in between. This CDR3 is 11 amino acids long. Germline loops: CDR1 SQVTM, CDR2 ANQGSEA. The DNA for the CDR3 is TGCAGCGTTGAGCTCAACATGCAAGCTTTCTTT. The encoded protein is CSVELNMQAFF.

The rearrangement links TRBV4-3 to TRBJ2-3, with D unresolved. V was shortened by 0 bases and J by 1 base, with 5 bases between the two germline ends. The length of the CDR3 is 14 residues. Germline CDR1 LGHNA, CDR2 YSLEER. CDR3 amino acids: CASSQDTGTDTQYF. CDR3 in DNA: TGCGCCAGCAGCCAAGATACGGGCACAGATACGCAGTATTTT.

The chain links TRBV18 to TRBJ2-5; 14 nucleotides agree with TRBD2. The CDR3 sequence is 16 residues long. CDR1 is KGHSH and CDR2 is LQKENI in the germline V gene. The trim removed 6 bases at V and 2 bases at J, leaving 5 bases unmatched. CDR3 sequence (DNA): TGTGCCAGCTCGGGGACTAGCGGGGGAATACAAGAGACCCAGTACTTC. This translates into CASSGTSGGIQETQYF.

The chain uses TRBV28 and TRBJ2-4; 7 nucleotides match TRBD1. Germline trimming cut 5 bases from V and 6 bases from J; bases unmatched to any gene: 4. The CDR3 runs to 13 residues. Germline-derived CDR1 and CDR2 are MDHEN and SYDVKM. Here the CDR3 reads CASSTGDGNIQYF. DNA for the CDR3: TGTGCCAGCAGTACAGGGGACGGAAACATTCAGTACTTC.

The chain couples TRBV29-1 to TRBJ2-7, with D perhaps matching TRBD1 (6 bases). The CDR3 runs 12 residues. CDR1 is SQVTM, CDR2 ANQGSEA, per germline. The V and J ends lost 1 base and 5 bases respectively, with 9 bases between them. The CDR3: CSVEGGQDEQYF. CDR3 bases: TGCAGCGTTGAAGGGGGGCAGGACGAGCAGTACTTC.

The CDR3 loop reads CSVIRDLASYEQYF. The CDR3 DNA reads TGCAGCGTCATCCGGGACTTAGCATCCTACGAGCAGTACTTC. The chain employs TRBV29-1 and TRBJ2-7, with D perhaps TRBD2 (6 bases). Germline V gene sequence: CDR1 SQVTM, CDR2 ANQGSEA. Trimming stripped 6 bases from V and 1 base from J, with 16 bases between. CDR3 size: 14 residues.